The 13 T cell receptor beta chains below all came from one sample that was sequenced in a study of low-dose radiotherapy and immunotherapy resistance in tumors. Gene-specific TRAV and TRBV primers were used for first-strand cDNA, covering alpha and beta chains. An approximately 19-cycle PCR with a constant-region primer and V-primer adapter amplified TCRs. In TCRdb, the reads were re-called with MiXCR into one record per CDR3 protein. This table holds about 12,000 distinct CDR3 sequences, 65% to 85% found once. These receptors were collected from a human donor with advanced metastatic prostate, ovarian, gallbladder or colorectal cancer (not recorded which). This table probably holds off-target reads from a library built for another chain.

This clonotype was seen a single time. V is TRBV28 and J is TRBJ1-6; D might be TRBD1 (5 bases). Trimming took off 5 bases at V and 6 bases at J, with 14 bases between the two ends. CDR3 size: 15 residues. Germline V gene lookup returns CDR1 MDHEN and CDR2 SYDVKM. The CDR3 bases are TGTGCCAGCAGTGCGCAGGGTATTCGTAATTCACCCCTCCACTTT. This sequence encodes CASSAQGIRNSPLHF.

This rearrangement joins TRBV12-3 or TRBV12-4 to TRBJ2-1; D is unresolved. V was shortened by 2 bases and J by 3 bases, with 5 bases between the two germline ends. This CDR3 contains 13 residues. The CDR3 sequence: CASSLRLYNEQFF. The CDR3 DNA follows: TGTGCCAGCAGTTTACGGCTCTACAATGAGCAGTTCTTC.

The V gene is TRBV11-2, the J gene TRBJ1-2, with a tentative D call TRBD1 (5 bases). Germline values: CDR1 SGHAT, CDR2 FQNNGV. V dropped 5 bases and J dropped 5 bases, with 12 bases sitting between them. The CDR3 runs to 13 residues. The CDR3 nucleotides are TGTGCCAGCAGCCCCAGTGGGGGATATGGCTACACCTTC. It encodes CASSPSGGYGYTF.

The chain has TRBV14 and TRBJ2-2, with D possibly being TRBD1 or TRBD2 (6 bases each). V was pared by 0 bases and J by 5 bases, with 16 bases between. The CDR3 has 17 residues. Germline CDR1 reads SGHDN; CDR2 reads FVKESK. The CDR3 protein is CASSQDVGGRGTGELFF. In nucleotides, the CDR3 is TGTGCCAGCAGCCAAGATGTTGGGGGGCGCGGAACCGGGGAGCTGTTTTTT.

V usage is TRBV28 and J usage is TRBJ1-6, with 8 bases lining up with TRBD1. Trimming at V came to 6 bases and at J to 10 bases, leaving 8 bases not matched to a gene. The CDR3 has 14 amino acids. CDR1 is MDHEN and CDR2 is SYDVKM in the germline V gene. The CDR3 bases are TGTGCCAGCAGGGGCCCGGGACAGGCATCACCCCTCCACTTT. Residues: CASRGPGQASPLHF.

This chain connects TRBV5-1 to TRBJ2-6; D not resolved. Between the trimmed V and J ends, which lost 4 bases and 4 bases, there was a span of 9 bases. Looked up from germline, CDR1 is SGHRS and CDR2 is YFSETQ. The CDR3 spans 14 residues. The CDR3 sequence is CASSPPSGANVLTF. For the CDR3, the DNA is TGCGCCAGCAGCCCCCCCTCGGGGGCCAACGTCCTGACTTTC. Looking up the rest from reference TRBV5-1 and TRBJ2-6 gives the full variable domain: KAGVTQTPRYLIKTRGQQVTLSCSPISGHRSVSWYQQTPGQGLQFLFEYFSETQRNKGNFPGRFSGRQFSNSRSEMNVSTLELGDSALYLCASSPPSGANVLTFGAGSRLTVL.

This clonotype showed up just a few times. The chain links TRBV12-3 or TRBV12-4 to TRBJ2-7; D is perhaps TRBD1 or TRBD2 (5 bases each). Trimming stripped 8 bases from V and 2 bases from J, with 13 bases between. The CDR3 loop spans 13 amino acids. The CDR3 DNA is TGTGCCAGCGCCCGGGACGGGACCTACGAGCAGTACTTC. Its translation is CASARDGTYEQYF.

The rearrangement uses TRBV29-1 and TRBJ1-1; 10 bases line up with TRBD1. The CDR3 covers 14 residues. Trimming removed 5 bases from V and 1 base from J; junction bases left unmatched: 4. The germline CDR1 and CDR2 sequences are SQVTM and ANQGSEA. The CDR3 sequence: CSVLGQGRNTEAFF. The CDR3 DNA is TGCAGCGTTTTGGGACAGGGGCGGAACACTGAAGCTTTCTTT.

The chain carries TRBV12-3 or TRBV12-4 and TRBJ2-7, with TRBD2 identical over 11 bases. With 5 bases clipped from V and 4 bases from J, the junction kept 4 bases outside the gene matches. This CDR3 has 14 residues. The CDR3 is CASSGGLAVYEQYF. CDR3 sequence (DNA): TGTGCCAGCAGTGGGGGACTAGCGGTTTACGAGCAGTACTTC.

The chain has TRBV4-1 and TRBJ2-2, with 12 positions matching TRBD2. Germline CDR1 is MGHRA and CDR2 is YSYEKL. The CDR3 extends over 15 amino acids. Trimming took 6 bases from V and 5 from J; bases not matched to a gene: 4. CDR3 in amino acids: CASSRLAGVTGELFF. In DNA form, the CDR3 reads TGCGCCAGCAGTCGACTAGCGGGAGTAACCGGGGAGCTGTTTTTT.

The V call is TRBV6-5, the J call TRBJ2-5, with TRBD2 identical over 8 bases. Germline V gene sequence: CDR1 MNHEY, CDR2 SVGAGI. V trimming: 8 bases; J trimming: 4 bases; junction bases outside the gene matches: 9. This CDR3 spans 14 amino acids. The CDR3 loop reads CASGGRGRSETQYF. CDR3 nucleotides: TGTGCCAGCGGGGGACGCGGGAGGTCAGAGACCCAGTACTTC.

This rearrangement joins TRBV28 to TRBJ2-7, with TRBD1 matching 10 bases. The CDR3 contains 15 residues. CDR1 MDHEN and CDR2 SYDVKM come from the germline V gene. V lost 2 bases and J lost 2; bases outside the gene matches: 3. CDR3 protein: CASSLPGTGAYEQYF. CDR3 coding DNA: TGTGCCAGCAGTTTACCCGGGACAGGGGCCTACGAGCAGTACTTC. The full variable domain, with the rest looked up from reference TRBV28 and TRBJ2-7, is DVKVTQSSRYLVKRTGEKVFLECVQDMDHENMFWYRQDPGLGLRLIYFSYDVKMKEKGDIPEGYSVSREKKERFSLILESASTNQTSMYLCASSLPGTGAYEQYFGPGTRLTVT.

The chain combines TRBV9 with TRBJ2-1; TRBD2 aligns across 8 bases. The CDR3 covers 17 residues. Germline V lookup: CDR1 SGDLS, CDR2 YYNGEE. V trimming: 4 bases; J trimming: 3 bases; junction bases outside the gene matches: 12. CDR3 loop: CASSPGGAGGFYNEQFF. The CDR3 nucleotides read TGTGCCAGCAGCCCTGGGGGGGCGGGAGGCTTCTACAATGAGCAGTTCTTC.